Shown below are 22 T cell receptor beta chains from a single sample sequenced in a study of T cell responses to AZD1222 COVID-19 vaccine. Some clones are missing from TCRdb's copy, which holds only in-frame ones; the method was immunoSEQ multiplex PCR. The data hold approximately 84,000 clones, with roughly nine tenths observed a single time. The sample was peripheral blood, taken on day 0 of AZD1222 vaccination. The receptor source for this set is an adult in good health.

This clone showed up just once. The chain has TRBV9 and TRBJ1-2, with 9 bases aligning to TRBD1. V lost 1 base, J lost 6 bases, and 10 bases stayed unmatched. Germline V gene sequence: CDR1 SGDLS, CDR2 YYNGEE. The CDR3 length is 16 residues. The CDR3 protein is CASSVPGTGRRDGYTF. The CDR3 region has the DNA TGTGCCAGCAGCGTACCCGGGACAGGGAGACGTGATGGCTACACCTTC.

This chain uses TRBV27 with TRBJ1-5; D not certain. This CDR3 spans 13 amino acids. CDR1 is MNHEY, CDR2 SMNVEV, per germline (reference sequence). The V end lost 5 bases, the J end lost 3 bases, and 8 bases lay between the germline ends. The CDR3 bases are TGTGCCAGCAGTCTACGGGTCAATCAGCCCCAGCATTTT. It encodes CASSLRVNQPQHF.

Only one count was recorded for this clone. The rearrangement links TRBV9 to TRBJ1-3; no definite D call. The CDR3 covers 17 residues. Germline V lookup: CDR1 SGDLS, CDR2 YYNGEE. Trimming took off 0 bases at V and 0 bases at J, with 13 bases between the two ends. The CDR3 here is CASSVVDGSTSGNTIYF. CDR3 bases: TGTGCCAGCAGCGTAGTGGACGGATCAACCTCTGGAAACACCATATATTTT.

The chain links TRBV19 to TRBJ1-5; 7 positions match TRBD1. V was pared by 3 bases and J by 5 bases, with 4 bases of the junction left unmatched. Germline V lookup: CDR1 LNHDA, CDR2 SQIVND (reference sequence). CDR3 length: 14 residues. The CDR3: CASSMARGYQPQHF. CDR3 DNA sequence: TGTGCCAGTAGTATGGCCAGGGGGTATCAGCCCCAGCATTTT.

CDR3 coding DNA: TGTGCCAGCAGCCCCGGCCCCGACAGCAATGGCTACACCTTC. This codes for CASSPGPDSNGYTF. This chain connects TRBV6-4 to TRBJ1-2, with D possibly TRBD1 on 5 matching bases. The CDR3 totals 14 residues. Trimming stripped 6 bases from V and 6 bases from J, with 17 bases between. Germline V lookup: CDR1 MRHNA, CDR2 SNTAGT.

This chain connects TRBV5-8 to TRBJ2-6, with D unclear. From germline, CDR1 is SGHTS and CDR2 YDEGEE. The V and J ends lost 0 bases and 3 bases respectively, with 10 bases between them. This CDR3 comprises 16 residues. CDR3 nucleotides: TGTGCCAGCAGCTTGGGAAAAAGCTTTGGGGCCAACGTCCTGACTTTC. The encoded protein is CASSLGKSFGANVLTF. The complete variable domain, with remaining parts taken from reference TRBV5-8 and TRBJ2-6, reads EAGVTQSPTHLIKTRGQQATLRCSPISGHTSVYWYQQALGLGLQFLLWYDEGEERNRGNFPPRFSGRQFPNYSSELNVNALELEDSALYLCASSLGKSFGANVLTFGAGSRLTVL.

The V gene is TRBV27, the J gene TRBJ2-7; 8 bases match TRBD1. The CDR3 length is 14 residues. CDR1 is MNHEY, CDR2 SMNVEV, per germline (reference sequence). V shed 6 bases and J 5 bases; nucleotides not matched to a gene: 9. The CDR3 nucleotides are TGTGCCAGCAGAGCCCGGACAGGGTCCCACGAGCAGTACTTC. Residues: CASRARTGSHEQYF.

The chain combines TRBV3-1 (or the pseudogene TRBV3-2) with TRBJ2-2; 16 bases map to TRBD2. This CDR3 region has 20 residues. Germline V CDR1 and CDR2: LGHDT, YNNKEL (reference sequence). The junction had 8 bases not matched to a gene; V was cut back by 2 bases and J by 2 bases. CDR3 region: CASSQFTGLAGGPNTGELFF. The DNA of the CDR3 is TGTGCCAGCAGCCAATTTACGGGACTAGCGGGAGGGCCAAACACCGGGGAGCTGTTTTTT.

This clone was detected only once. V and J are TRBV7-9 and TRBJ1-5; D gene unclear. Trimming took 4 bases from V and 5 from J, leaving 12 bases between them. CDR1 SEHNR and CDR2 FQNEAQ come from the germline V gene (reference sequence). The CDR3 totals 14 residues. CDR3: CASSSNYSYQPQHF. The CDR3, as DNA: TGTGCCAGCAGCTCCAATTATTCTTATCAGCCCCAGCATTTT.

The chain recombines TRBV28 with TRBJ2-2, with 7 bases aligning to TRBD2. The germline V gene has CDR1 MDHEN and CDR2 SYDVKM. The CDR3 covers 16 residues. V trimming: 5 bases; J trimming: 0 bases; junction bases outside the gene matches: 6. CDR3 region: CASSPRLASNTGELFF. CDR3 nucleotides: TGTGCCAGCAGTCCAAGACTAGCTTCGAACACCGGGGAGCTGTTTTTT.

This clone turned up a few times. The genes are TRBV24-1 and TRBJ2-5, with D perhaps matching TRBD1 (6 bases). The V gene's germline CDR1 is KGHDR and CDR2 SFDVKD. The CDR3 has 13 amino acids. Trimming took off 3 bases at V and 7 bases at J, with 11 bases between the two ends. The CDR3 nucleotides read TGTGCCACCAGTGATGACAGGCCCCGGACCCAGTACTTC. Translated, it gives CATSDDRPRTQYF.

This clone appeared a few times. The genes are TRBV7-8 and TRBJ2-5; TRBD2 aligns across 7 bases. From germline, CDR1 is SGHVS and CDR2 FQNEAQ. V lost 5 bases and J lost 4; bases outside the gene matches: 7. The CDR3 consists of 14 residues. As DNA, the CDR3 is TGTGCCAGCAGCCGAGGGTGGGAGGGAGAGACCCAGTACTTC. Translating it yields CASSRGWEGETQYF.

V is TRBV20-1 and J is TRBJ1-3; TRBD1 matches 8 bases. Losses at the gene ends were 3 bases for V and 4 bases for J; bases not matched to a gene: 5. The CDR3 spans 14 residues. Per the germline V gene, CDR1 is DFQATT and CDR2 is SNEGSKA (reference sequence). This CDR3 is CSASPDRAGNTIYF. The CDR3 DNA sequence: TGCAGTGCTAGTCCGGACAGGGCCGGAAACACCATATATTTT.

This rearrangement joins TRBV10-2 to TRBJ2-7; the D gene is possibly TRBD1 (6 bases). CDR3 length equals 15 residues. Looked up from germline, CDR1 is WSHSY and CDR2 is SAAADI. The V and J ends lost 2 bases and 6 bases respectively, with 17 bases between them. CDR3 DNA: TGCGCCAGCAGTGAGATTGAGGGGGTGAGCGGCGAGCAGTACTTC. Amino acids: CASSEIEGVSGEQYF.

V usage is TRBV7-9 and J usage is TRBJ1-3, with TRBD1 matching over 8 bases. Germline V lookup: CDR1 SEHNR, CDR2 FQNEAQ (reference sequence). The CDR3 totals 15 residues. V shed 5 bases and J 2 bases; nucleotides not matched to a gene: 5. Written as DNA, the CDR3 is TGTGCCAGCAGCACCTCACAGGGGGCTGGAAACACCATATATTTT. Translation: CASSTSQGAGNTIYF.

Note on this clone: An end of the junction does not agree with germline; a read error may underlie this. This chain connects TRBV20-1 to TRBJ1-2; D uncertain. This CDR3 comprises 11 residues. Germline V lookup: CDR1 DFQATT, CDR2 SNEGSKA (reference sequence). CDR3 DNA sequence: TGCAGTCCTAGGGATTGGTATGGCTACACCTTC. It specifies CSPRDWYGYTF.

The chain recombines TRBV7-9 with TRBJ1-5; tentatively, D is TRBD1 (5 bases). CDR3 length: 14 residues. Germline CDR1 is SEHNR and CDR2 is FQNEAQ (reference sequence). Trimming removed 1 base from V and 6 bases from J, with 10 bases in between. CDR3 protein: CASSLGGGTQPQHF. The CDR3 bases are TGTGCCAGCAGCTTAGGTGGGGGGACTCAGCCCCAGCATTTT.

This rearrangement joins TRBV25-1 to TRBJ2-2, with TRBD1 matching 7 bases. Looked up from germline, CDR1 is MGHDK and CDR2 is SYGVNS. This CDR3 is built from 13 residues. V shed 4 bases, J shed 7 bases, and the junction held 3 bases outside the gene matches. This CDR3 reads CASSGQGSGELFF. DNA of the CDR3: TGTGCCAGCAGTGGACAGGGAAGCGGGGAGCTGTTTTTT.

This chain links TRBV19 with TRBJ2-2, with a possible D match to TRBD1 (5 bases). The germline V gene has CDR1 LNHDA and CDR2 SQIVND (reference sequence). The CDR3 runs to 14 residues. Trimming shortened V by 5 bases and J by 6 bases, and 13 bases separated the two germline ends. The CDR3 here is CASSQAGKAGELFF. The CDR3 DNA reads as TGTGCCAGTAGTCAGGCAGGGAAGGCCGGGGAGCTGTTTTTT.

The gene calls are TRBV7-9 and TRBJ1-5; 8 bases align to TRBD1. V dropped 6 bases and J dropped 0; count of bases not matched to a gene: 4. The CDR3 extends over 15 amino acids. From germline, CDR1 is SEHNR and CDR2 FQNEAQ (reference sequence). The CDR3 region has the DNA TGTGCCAGCAGTTCCGGGACAGGTAGCAATCAGCCCCAGCATTTT. Translation: CASSSGTGSNQPQHF.

The chain links TRBV6-5 to TRBJ1-3, with D hard to call. The CDR3 loop spans 13 amino acids. V lost 8 bases and J lost 0, with 8 bases in between. Per the germline V gene, CDR1 is MNHEY and CDR2 is SVGAGI. The CDR3 DNA reads as TGTGCCAGCTCGGAGGTCTCTGGAAACACCATATATTTT. As protein: CASSEVSGNTIYF.

The chain combines TRBV6-6 with TRBJ1-3; D gene ambiguous. Germline V gives CDR1 MNHNY, CDR2 SVGAGI (reference sequence). The V gene lost 2 bases and the J gene lost 4 bases, with 9 bases spanning the gap. CDR3 length: 14 residues. The CDR3 nucleotides are TGTGCCAGCAGTTACGGGGTGGGAGGAAACACCATATATTTT. Amino acids: CASSYGVGGNTIYF.